This T cell receptor (beta chain) was profiled in a study of patients and donors after allogeneic stem cell transplantation. TCRdb re-called the RT-PCR reads with MiXCR, one entry per CDR3 protein. The table includes about 230,000 distinct CDR3 sequences, approximately 14% detected once. With V trimmed by 3 bases and J by 7 bases, 15 bases remained unmatched. Germline V CDR1 and CDR2: DFQATT, SNEGSKA (reference sequence). The CDR3 runs 17 residues. Source material: blood, either unsorted or a sorted T cell fraction (not recorded which). The TCR was taken from a human donor who was either an allogeneic HSCT recipient or a stem cell or donor lymphocyte infusion donor (not recorded which). It is not recorded whose cells these are; they may come from a transplant donor. V and J are TRBV20-1 and TRBJ2-4, with TRBD2 matching over 10 bases. This CDR3 reads CSASPGLAAQGRNIQYF. The CDR3 DNA reads as TGCAGTGCTAGTCCCGGACTAGCGGCCCAAGGGAGGAACATTCAGTACTTC.